Listed below are T cell receptor beta chains from one sample, sequenced in a study of regulatory T cells in long-lasting Graves disease. TCRdb reprocessed the multiplex PCR reads with MiXCR, giving one entry per CDR3 protein. In the table there are nearly 350,000 distinct CDR3 sequences, about 20% of which are singletons. The sequenced sample was peripheral blood mononuclear cells (PBMCs), obtained when the disease was refractory, from a patient treated with antithyroid drugs. The receptor set was obtained from a female donor with Graves disease. Both conserved end residues are trimmed from each CDR3. A clone size is listed for some rows: how often the clone was seen (once, few, many), or a class if it is expanded.

>12|TRBJ2-2|TRBV18|-
ASSPPGGTGELF
>18|TRBJ2-5|TRBV5-1|few
ASSRTQGSGATDSRKTQY
>14|TRBJ2-7|TRBV6-2/TRBV6-3|many
ASSYSKNPGNYEQY
>13|TRBJ2-3|TRBV7-2|-
ASSWTSSSTDTQY
>15|TRBJ2-6|TRBV12-3/TRBV12-4|few
ASRSRDRGSGANVLT
>15|TRBJ2-2|TRBV11-2|few
ASSLKLAGGHTGELF
>11|TRBJ2-1|TRBV15|few
ATSSGNYNEQF
>13|TRBJ2-7|TRBV6-2/TRBV6-3|few
ASSYHGRQTYEQY
>12|TRBJ2-7|TRBV2|many
ATLQPGQGAEQY
>13|TRBJ2-5|TRBV7-3|-
ASSRIAGVEETQY
>13|TRBJ1-5|TRBV20-1|many
SVIMGLGRNQPQH
>12|TRBJ1-5|TRBV20-1|-
SARQGGGNQPQH
>13|TRBJ2-2|TRBV12-3/TRBV12-4|many
ASRLGTGATGELF
>12|TRBJ1-4|TRBV30|many
ASELLTGGGKLF
>12|TRBJ2-7|TRBV20-1|-
SASGQGVTYEQY
>13|TRBJ1-2|TRBV5-1|few
ASSSSQGNNYGYT
>13|TRBJ1-5|TRBV18|-
ASSELRLSNQPQH
>12|TRBJ1-2|TRBV3-1|-
ASSQDTANYGYT
>13|TRBJ1-6|TRBV20-1|few
SARSRGIGNSPLH
>11|TRBJ1-1|TRBV7-2|many
ASKPFMNTEAF
>11|TRBJ1-5|TRBV12-3/TRBV12-4|many
ASSWTGTQPQH
>15|TRBJ2-2|TRBV5-1|-
ASSLRASGRAVGELF
>13|TRBJ1-2|TRBV11-2|many
ASSPRTQSPYGYT
>15|TRBJ1-4|TRBV4-1|few
ASSQERDKASNEKLF
>15|TRBJ2-1|TRBV7-9|-
ASSSSGTSRFRGEQF
>12|TRBJ2-2|TRBV6-2/TRBV6-3|many
ASSFPGGPGELF
>9|TRBJ1-4|TRBV12-3/TRBV12-4|many
ASSFAEKLF
>18|TRBJ2-1|TRBV2|-
ASSLGWGMTGTVSYNEQF
>13|TRBJ1-6|TRBV9|-
ASSTTDGPNSPLH
>11|TRBJ2-1|TRBV11-2|-
ASSLDGRNEQF
>14|TRBJ1-6|TRBV6-6|many
ASSYSSLVGTGALH
>12|TRBJ2-5|TRBV7-2|many
ASSLIGTSETQY
>14|TRBJ1-1|TRBV2|-
ASSYWGYPMDTEAF
>12|TRBJ1-4|TRBV6-1|many
ASSIVLLDEKLF
>11|TRBJ2-4|TRBV7-2|-
ASTSLGENIQY
>12|TRBJ2-7|TRBV11-2|-
ASSRQGVLYEQY